There are a few counts of the clone carrying this T cell receptor beta chain. Its antigen remains unidentified. The authors reverse transcribed about 0.45 to 1 ug RNA with random hexamers. TCRdb re-analysed the immunoSEQ multiplex PCR reads in MiXCR, keeping a single row per CDR3 protein. The profile shows hundreds of thousands of distinct CDR3 sequences, approximately 89% of them singletons. This sample was taken from a study of CD8 T cells in Susac syndrome. Study-wide points: By the study's own acknowledgment, its TCR sequencing and HLA analysis included relatively few individuals.

In blood CD8+ and CD4+ T cells, TCR beta underwent sequencing. In contrast to the negatively isolated CD8+ and CD4+ T cells, TEMRA cells were FACS-enriched. V dropped 0 bases and J dropped 0 bases, with 11 bases sitting between them. The germline V gene has CDR1 SGHVS and CDR2 FNYEAQ. The CDR3 totals 16 residues. Sequencing was carried out using CD8+ T cells from PBMCs. The TCR sequence derives from a human donor with multiple sclerosis. The rearrangement uses TRBV7-6 and TRBJ1-1; no reliable D call. CDR3: CASSLAGEGLNTEAFF. The CDR3 DNA reads TGTGCCAGCAGCTTAGCGGGCGAGGGCTTGAACACTGAAGCTTTCTTT. The full variable domain, in which reference TRBV7-6 and TRBJ1-1 provide the parts outside the CDR3, is GAGVSQSPRYKVTKRGQDVALRCDPISGHVSLYWYRQALGQGPEFLTYFNYEAQQDKSGLPNDRFSAERPEGSISTLTIQRTEQRDSAMYRCASSLAGEGLNTEAFFGQGTRLTVV.